Presented here are 25 T cell receptor beta chains from one specimen sequenced in a study of spatial heterogeneity in lung cancer. General study findings and limits: Tumoral mutation counts were tracked by counts of expanded intratumoral alpha and beta TCRs.

TCRdb re-analysed the 5' RACE reads in MiXCR, keeping a single row per CDR3 protein. Here the sample spans approximately 20,000 distinct CDR3 sequences, 7% to 8% being singletons. Time point here: sample taken at primary tumor resection. Antigen specificity for these receptors is unknown. Source: lung tumor tissue, taken at surgery. The receptor set was obtained from a female donor with early-stage non-small cell lung cancer.

This clonotype was observed many times. The J gene is TRBJ2-3, the V gene TRBV9; D gene ambiguous. Trimming stripped 3 bases from V and 6 bases from J, with 11 bases between. The CDR3 is 13 residues long. Germline V gene lookup returns CDR1 SGDLS and CDR2 YYNGEE. The CDR3: CASSEGIRDTQYF. Here the CDR3 DNA reads TGTGCCAGCAGCGAGGGAATTCGGGATACGCAGTATTTT. Full variable domain (remainder filled in from reference TRBV9 and TRBJ2-3): DSGVTQTPKHLITATGQRVTLRCSPRSGDLSVYWYQQSLDQGLQFLIQYYNGEERAKGNILERFSAQQFPDLHSELNLSSLELGDSALYFCASSEGIRDTQYFGPGTRLTVL.

This clonotype showed up just a few times. This sequence joins TRBV30 and TRBJ1-2; D ambiguous. Germline CDR1 is GTSNPN and CDR2 is SVGIG (reference sequence). The CDR3 extends over 13 amino acids. Trimming removed 3 bases from V and 2 bases from J, with 10 bases in between. The CDR3 region has the DNA TGTGCCTGGAGAGACAATACCAACTATGGCTACACCTTC. Translation: CAWRDNTNYGYTF.

This clonotype appeared many times. The CDR3 loop is CATGTGDTEAFF. CDR3 nucleotide sequence: TGTGCCACCGGGACAGGGGACACTGAAGCTTTCTTT. This rearrangement joins TRBV10-3 to TRBJ1-1; 10 bases are a match to TRBD1. Germline CDR1 is ENHRY and CDR2 is SYGVKD. With V trimmed by 10 bases and J by 3 bases, 2 bases remained unmatched. CDR3 size: 12 residues.

A word on this clonotype: A much more abundant neighbour one base away suggests this may be a read error. The chain uses TRBV5-4 and TRBJ2-3, with D possibly TRBD2 on 6 matching bases. The germline V gene has CDR1 SGHNT and CDR2 YYREEE (reference sequence). The CDR3 spans 14 residues. The CDR3 bases are TGTGTCAGCAGCCAGGGACTGGGCACAGATACGCAGTATTTT. The encoded protein is CVSSQGLGTDTQYF.

This clonotype was observed at least ten times. The V gene is TRBV5-8, the J gene TRBJ1-2; D is unresolved. The CDR3 extends over 12 amino acids. Germline V CDR1 and CDR2: SGHTS, YDEGEE. Deletions cut 2 bases from V and 12 bases from J, with 14 bases between. CDR3 region: CASSFPGPRHTF. The CDR3 nucleotides read TGTGCCAGCAGCTTCCCGGGTCCTCGTCACACCTTC.

This clonotype showed up many times. V gene TRBV12-3 or TRBV12-4 combines with J gene TRBJ1-5, with D uncertain. Trimming removed 5 bases from V and 5 bases from J, with 10 bases in between. This CDR3 contains 13 residues. The CDR3 DNA is TGTGCCAGCAGTGCCGGAATAGATCAGCCCCAGCATTTT. It translates to CASSAGIDQPQHF.

This clonotype occurred many times. V gene TRBV7-3 combines with J gene TRBJ1-1; 7 bases are a match to TRBD1. The V segment lost 2 bases and the J segment 7 bases; nucleotides outside the gene matches: 4. Germline CDR1 reads SGHTA; CDR2 reads FQGTGA. This CDR3 spans 13 amino acids. The CDR3 loop reads CASSLDRAFEAFF. CDR3 coding DNA: TGTGCCAGCAGCTTAGACAGGGCCTTTGAAGCTTTCTTT.

This clonotype is deemed medium-sized. The rearrangement links TRBV14 to TRBJ1-6; no clear D. The V end was cut by 5 bases, the J end by 6 bases, with 8 bases between. This CDR3 spans 13 amino acids. Germline CDR1 is SGHDN and CDR2 is FVKESK. CDR3 sequence: CASSGFSNSPLHF. CDR3 coding DNA: TGTGCCAGCAGCGGTTTCAGTAATTCACCCCTCCACTTT.

This clonotype was observed many times. The chain employs TRBV20-1 and TRBJ1-5; D is unresolved. Germline assignment: CDR1 DFQATT and CDR2 SNEGSKA (reference sequence). The CDR3 is made up of 15 amino acids. Trimming took off 5 bases at V and 3 bases at J, with 17 bases between the two ends. The CDR3 here is CSAFYPPGDNQPQHF. The CDR3 DNA reads TGCAGTGCTTTTTATCCCCCCGGAGACAATCAGCCCCAGCATTTT.

This clonotype was observed at least ten times. The genes are TRBV20-1 and TRBJ2-7; the D gene is possibly TRBD2 (5 bases). V was cut by 0 bases and J by 0 bases, with 12 bases left in between. CDR3 length: 15 amino acids. Germline V CDR1 and CDR2: DFQATT, SNEGSKA (reference sequence). The CDR3 nucleotides read TGCAGTGCTAGAGATGGAGGAGAGTTCTCCTACGAGCAGTACTTC. This codes for CSARDGGEFSYEQYF.

The table lists this clonotype with many counts. The gene calls are TRBV24-1 and TRBJ2-2; the D is unclear. In germline, CDR1 is KGHDR, CDR2 SFDVKD. This CDR3 has 14 amino acids. Trimming cost V 2 bases and J 2 bases, with 5 bases left between them. In DNA, the CDR3 is TGTGCCACCAGTGATTGGGCAAACACCGGGGAGCTGTTTTTT. Its translation: CATSDWANTGELFF.

The rearrangement links TRBV7-3 to TRBJ1-1; D gene unclear. This CDR3 region has 15 residues. Germline CDR1 SGHTA, CDR2 FQGTGA. Trimming cost V 3 bases and J 0 bases, with 11 bases left between them. The CDR3 region has the DNA TGTGCCAGCAGCTTTGCTGGTTTACTGAACACTGAAGCTTTCTTT. Amino acids: CASSFAGLLNTEAFF.

Ten or more counts support this clonotype. The chain uses TRBV5-1 and TRBJ2-5; 9 positions agree with TRBD2. CDR1 is SGHRS and CDR2 is YFSETQ in the germline V gene. V lost 1 base to trimming and J lost 5 bases; unmatched junction nucleotides: 9. This CDR3 comprises 16 residues. The CDR3 sequence is CASSLLAAGGAETQYF. As DNA, the CDR3 is TGCGCCAGCAGCTTGCTAGCTGCGGGGGGGGCGGAGACCCAGTACTTC.

This clonotype was recorded at least ten times. The chain recombines TRBV12-3 or TRBV12-4 with TRBJ1-2; weak D call: TRBD1 (5 bases). V shed 3 bases and J shed 4 bases, with 15 bases lying between them. The CDR3 is 15 amino acids. The CDR3 loop reads CASSLYSGSSYGYTF. CDR3 bases: TGTGCCAGCAGTTTGTACTCAGGGTCGTCCTATGGCTACACCTTC.

At least ten counts were recorded for this clonotype. The V call is TRBV10-3, the J call TRBJ2-7; perhaps TRBD1 as D (6 bases). V lost 0 bases to trimming and J lost 3 bases, with 6 bases between them. CDR3 length: 13 amino acids. Germline-derived CDR1 and CDR2 are ENHRY and SYGVKD. The DNA of the CDR3 is TGTGCCATCAGTGAGTCAGGGGGCTACGAGCAGTACTTC. It is translated as CAISESGGYEQYF.

This clonotype has ten or more counts. J is TRBJ2-5 and V is TRBV7-9, with TRBD2 matching over 8 bases. Germline V lookup: CDR1 SEHNR, CDR2 FQNEAQ (reference sequence). The CDR3 contains 15 residues. J gave up 2 bases and V 8 bases, and 10 bases lay outside the gene matches. CDR3 sequence reads: CASEWRGAGQETQYF. CDR3 in DNA: TGTGCCAGCGAATGGCGGGGGGCCGGACAAGAGACCCAGTACTTC.

This clonotype was detected ten times or more. This sequence joins TRBV9 and TRBJ1-3; no firm D call. CDR3 length: 16 amino acids. CDR1 SGDLS and CDR2 YYNGEE come from the germline V gene. V dropped 4 bases and J dropped 2 bases, with 16 bases sitting between them. The CDR3 spells CASSIFGDCPGNTIYF. In nucleotides, the CDR3 is TGTGCCAGCAGCATTTTCGGAGATTGCCCTGGAAACACCATATATTTT.

This clonotype showed up just a few times. The gene calls are TRBV20-1 and TRBJ1-2; D call uncertain. Between the trimmed V and J ends, which lost 0 bases and 0 bases, there was a span of 8 bases. Germline-derived CDR1 and CDR2 are DFQATT and SNEGSKA (reference sequence). This CDR3 has 14 amino acids. This CDR3 reads CSARDTAANYGYTF. Here the CDR3 DNA reads TGCAGTGCTAGAGACACGGCAGCTAACTATGGCTACACCTTC.

This clonotype was seen many times. This chain links TRBV28 with TRBJ2-7, with 10 positions matching TRBD2. Germline loops: CDR1 MDHEN, CDR2 SYDVKM. This CDR3 region has 13 residues. With V trimmed by 5 bases and J by 5 bases, 3 bases remained unmatched. The CDR3 reads CASSTSGVHEQYF. CDR3 nucleotides: TGTGCCAGCAGTACTAGCGGGGTCCACGAGCAGTACTTC. Full variable domain (rest looked up from reference TRBV28 and TRBJ2-7): DVKVTQSSRYLVKRTGEKVFLECVQDMDHENMFWYRQDPGLGLRLIYFSYDVKMKEKGDIPEGYSVSREKKERFSLILESASTNQTSMYLCASSTSGVHEQYFGPGTRLTVT.

This clonotype was seen ten or more times. This rearrangement joins TRBV5-1 to TRBJ1-5; 7 bases are shared with TRBD1. The CDR3 length is 15 residues. V dropped 4 bases and J dropped 0; count of bases not matched to a gene: 4. Germline CDR1 and CDR2: SGHRS and YFSETQ. The CDR3: CASSPGGTSNQPQHF. DNA of the CDR3: TGCGCCAGCAGCCCAGGGGGGACTAGCAATCAGCCCCAGCATTTT.

The chain couples TRBV20-1 to TRBJ1-2; a possible D gene is TRBD1 (5 bases). This CDR3 is 13 amino acids long. V was clipped by 2 bases and J by 8 bases, with 15 bases between them. Germline lookup yields CDR1 DFQATT and CDR2 SNEGSKA (reference sequence). The CDR3 region has the DNA TGCAGTGCTAGACCTCAGGGATTGTCGGGCTACACCTTC. This gives the protein CSARPQGLSGYTF.

This clonotype was detected ten times or more. The rearrangement uses TRBV4-1 and TRBJ1-2; D ambiguous. Germline CDR1 is MGHRA and CDR2 is YSYEKL. The V end was cut by 0 bases, the J end by 2 bases, with 13 bases between. CDR3 length: 16 amino acids. Written as DNA, the CDR3 is TGCGCCAGCAGCCAAGATCTGAGGGCTGAGAACTATGGCTACACCTTC. The encoded protein is CASSQDLRAENYGYTF.

In this sample, this clonotype turned up many times. The genes are TRBV21-1 and TRBJ2-5; the D call of TRBD1 is as the table states it, not checked on the DNA. TRBV21-1 is reported as a pseudogene. CDR3 length equals 16 residues. The CDR3 spells CASSKYAGAGQETQYF. The CDR3 DNA reads TGTGCCAGCAGCAAATATGCAGGGGCTGGCCAAGAGACCCAGTACTTC.

In its sample, this clonotype was seen many times. The chain is built from TRBV20-1 and TRBJ1-4; TRBD1 matches at 7 bases. Germline V gene sequence: CDR1 DFQATT, CDR2 SNEGSKA (reference sequence). The CDR3 has 15 amino acids. The J segment lost 5 bases and the V segment lost 0 bases, leaving 6 bases of the junction unmatched. The CDR3 nucleotides read TGCAGTGCTAGAGATTCGGGACAGTCCAATGAAAAACTGTTTTTT. Translated, it gives CSARDSGQSNEKLFF.

This clonotype occurred a few times. The genes are TRBV20-1 and TRBJ1-5; no clear D gene. The CDR3 consists of 15 residues. The V gene lost 4 bases and the J gene lost 3 bases, with 16 bases spanning the gap. Germline-derived CDR1 and CDR2 are DFQATT and SNEGSKA (reference sequence). CDR3 loop: CSAIGGSQYNQPQHF. CDR3 DNA sequence: TGCAGTGCTATCGGTGGGAGTCAGTACAATCAGCCCCAGCATTTT.